The next 17 T cell receptor beta chains were all read from a single sample in a study of shared clonotypes between healthy human individuals. Data came from immunoSEQ multiplex PCR; TCRdb stores just in-frame clones and leaves some out. The data hold around 1.4 million clones, with 97% to 99% observed a single time. The material sequenced was naive CD4+ T cells sorted from blood. Regarding subset: CD45RA+ positively selected. These receptors originate from a man aged 25-45 years in good health.

With respect to this clone: The sample carries other DNA sequences with the same CDR3. The chain links TRBV14 to TRBJ1-2; D call uncertain. Trimming left V 0 bases short and J 8 bases short, with 10 bases between. The CDR3 runs to 13 residues. CDR1 SGHDN and CDR2 FVKESK come from the germline V gene. The chain's CDR3 is CASSQDRVVGYTF. CDR3 in DNA: TGTGCCAGCAGCCAAGATAGGGTAGTGGGCTACACCTTC.

The chain employs TRBV5-4 and TRBJ2-1; the match to TRBD2 covers 13 bases. The CDR3 length is 15 residues. V lost 4 bases and J lost 10; bases outside the gene matches: 8. The germline V gene encodes CDR1 SGHNT and CDR2 YYREEE (reference sequence). The DNA of the CDR3 is TGTGCCAGCAGCAAAGGGACTAGCGGGATCGGCGAGCAGTTCTTC. Protein sequence: CASSKGTSGIGEQFF. The full variable domain, in which reference TRBV5-4 and TRBJ2-1 provide the parts outside the CDR3, is ETGVTQSPTHLIKTRGQQVTLRCSSQSGHNTVSWYQQALGQGPQFIFQYYREEENGRGNFPPRFSGLQFPNYSSELNVNALELDDSALYLCASSKGTSGIGEQFFGPGTRLTVL.

The V gene is TRBV4-3, the J gene TRBJ2-7; D is unclear. V lost 0 bases and J 5 bases, leaving 20 bases between the germline ends. CDR3 size: 17 residues. Germline V gene data show CDR1 as LGHNA and CDR2 as YSLEER. In nucleotides, the CDR3 is TGCGCCAGCAGCCAAGATTATCCCGGACGGCTCTCGAACGAGCAGTACTTC. The encoded protein is CASSQDYPGRLSNEQYF.

CDR3 sequence reads: CASSLRAGLGGAEAFF. Here the CDR3 DNA reads TGTGCCAGCAGCCTAAGGGCAGGCCTGGGGGGCGCTGAAGCTTTCTTT. The chain couples TRBV28 to TRBJ1-1; D might be TRBD1 (6 bases). This CDR3 has 16 amino acids. The germline gives CDR1 MDHEN, CDR2 SYDVKM. Trimming took 6 bases from V and 6 from J, leaving 23 bases between them.

This chain joins TRBV2 and TRBJ2-2, with D tentatively TRBD1 (6 bases). CDR3 size: 17 residues. Germline lookup yields CDR1 SNHLY and CDR2 FYNNEI. V shed 5 bases and J shed 1 base, with 17 bases lying between them. In nucleotides, the CDR3 is TGTGCCAGCAGTTGGGACAAGAACACGAAGAACACCGGGGAGCTGTTTTTT. It encodes CASSWDKNTKNTGELFF.

V gene TRBV4-1 combines with J gene TRBJ2-1; 7 nucleotides align to TRBD2. Germline CDR1 reads MGHRA; CDR2 reads YSYEKL. V lost 1 base and J lost 6; bases outside the gene matches: 6. CDR3 length: 15 residues. This chain's CDR3 is CASSQGAGIGNEQFF. The CDR3 DNA follows: TGCGCCAGCAGCCAAGGAGCGGGGATAGGCAATGAGCAGTTCTTC.

The V gene is TRBV29-1, the J gene TRBJ1-1; D call uncertain. Trimming shortened V by 6 bases and J by 5 bases, and 7 bases separated the two germline ends. This CDR3 is built from 10 residues. Germline lookup yields CDR1 SQVTM and CDR2 ANQGSEA. CDR3 sequence: CSVTATEAFF. As DNA, the CDR3 is TGCAGCGTGACGGCGACTGAAGCTTTCTTT.

The J gene is TRBJ2-3, the V gene TRBV28; 8 positions match TRBD1. Germline V CDR1 and CDR2: MDHEN, SYDVKM. There are 13 residues in the CDR3. In nucleotides, the CDR3 is TGTGCTTCCGGGACAGGTCCTGTAGATACGCAGTATTTT. Its protein product is CASGTGPVDTQYF.

The gene calls are TRBV28 and TRBJ2-1; D is perhaps TRBD1 or TRBD2 (6 bases each). Trimming pared 5 bases from V and 5 bases from J, leaving 16 bases between. The germline V gene has CDR1 MDHEN and CDR2 SYDVKM. This CDR3 spans 15 amino acids. CDR3 DNA: TGTGCCAGCAGTCAATACAGGGACTTGAACAATGAGCAGTTCTTC. It translates to CASSQYRDLNNEQFF.

This chain joins TRBV5-1 and TRBJ2-1, with 10 bases fitting TRBD2. The germline CDR1 and CDR2 sequences are SGHRS and YFSETQ. This CDR3 region has 15 residues. V lost 6 bases and J lost 3; bases outside the gene matches: 6. The CDR3: CASIPLAGGYNEQFF. In DNA, the CDR3 is TGCGCCAGCATTCCATTAGCGGGAGGCTACAATGAGCAGTTCTTC.

The V gene is TRBV6-1, the J gene TRBJ1-1; TRBD1 is a possible D gene (5 bases). From germline, CDR1 is MNHNS and CDR2 SASEGT. Trimming took 7 bases from V and 1 from J, leaving 13 bases between them. This CDR3 is built from 14 residues. CDR3 sequence (DNA): TGTGCCAGCACGCAGGGCTACGCGAACACTGAAGCTTTCTTT. Its translation: CASTQGYANTEAFF.

The rearrangement uses TRBV7-9 and TRBJ1-3; tentative D call: TRBD1 (6 bases). The CDR3 loop spans 15 amino acids. Trimming stripped 0 bases from V and 2 bases from J, with 8 bases between. Germline V gene lookup returns CDR1 SEHNR and CDR2 FQNEAQ (reference sequence). The CDR3, as DNA: TGTGCCAGCAGCTTAGCGGGGGGCGCTGGAAACACCATATATTTT. Its protein product is CASSLAGGAGNTIYF.

The rearrangement joins TRBV9 to TRBJ2-3; no definite D call. The V gene's germline CDR1 is SGDLS and CDR2 YYNGEE. The CDR3 length is 15 residues. Trimming left V 1 base short and J 0 bases short, with 9 bases between. This CDR3 is CASSVSPASTDTQYF. The CDR3 nucleotides read TGTGCCAGCAGCGTAAGCCCCGCTAGCACAGATACGCAGTATTTT.

This clone is a singleton in its sample. The chain joins TRBV29-1 to TRBJ1-2; TRBD1 is a possible D gene (6 bases). Trimming pared 4 bases from V and 6 bases from J, leaving 18 bases between. The germline CDR1 and CDR2 sequences are SQVTM and ANQGSEA. The CDR3 has 14 amino acids. This CDR3 is CSVATGTYGDGYTF. The DNA for the CDR3 is TGCAGCGTTGCCACCGGGACATATGGGGATGGCTACACCTTC. Full variable domain (missing parts from reference TRBV29-1 and TRBJ1-2): SAVISQKPSRDICQRGTSLTIQCQVDSQVTMMFWYRQQPGQSLTLIATANQGSEATYESGFVIDKFPISRPNLTFSTLTVSNMSPEDSSIYLCSVATGTYGDGYTFGSGTRLTVV.

The CDR3 loop reads CASALDPMGNDYTF. CDR3 bases: TGTGCTAGTGCCCTTGACCCAATGGGCAATGACTACACCTTC. This chain uses TRBV12-5 with TRBJ1-2; D uncertain. Germline loops: CDR1 LGHNT, CDR2 FRNRAP. The CDR3 is 14 residues long. V lost 7 bases and J lost 10, with 22 bases in between.

This rearrangement joins TRBV5-1 to TRBJ2-6; unclear D gene. Germline V gene data show CDR1 as SGHRS and CDR2 as YFSETQ. The ends were cut back, 2 bases at V and 1 base at J, with 4 bases in the middle. CDR3 size: 14 residues. Here the CDR3 DNA reads TGCGCCAGCAGCTTAAGGTCTGGGGCCAACGTCCTGACTTTC. Its protein is CASSLRSGANVLTF.

The count of this clone is one. The chain combines TRBV5-1 with TRBJ1-4; D is undetermined. Germline values: CDR1 SGHRS, CDR2 YFSETQ. The CDR3 has 16 residues. Deletions cut 0 bases from V and 2 bases from J, with 11 bases between. The CDR3: CASSLGPGGTNEKLFF. The CDR3 region has the DNA TGCGCCAGCAGCTTGGGCCCGGGTGGGACTAATGAAAAACTGTTTTTT.